This entry lists 17 T cell receptor beta chains sequenced from one sample in a study of T cell repertoires in cytomegalovirus infection. TCRdb reanalysed the reads using MiXCR and keeps one entry per CDR3 protein. The sample holds 380,000 or so distinct CDR3 sequences; roughly 36% are singletons and the top ten take approximately 12%. These receptors are not linked to any known antigen. Source: cultured PBMCs, taken from culture after CMV antigen stimulation. All receptors come from a human donor in good health (CMV status not recorded). Some clones in this sample may be carry-over from other donors' samples.

This chain uses TRBV2 with TRBJ1-3; D remains unclear. Germline assignment: CDR1 SNHLY and CDR2 FYNNEI. Trimming cost V 3 bases and J 5 bases, with 11 bases left between them. The CDR3 is 14 residues long. As DNA, the CDR3 is TGTGCCAGCAGTGAGGCTAATACCAGAAACACCATATATTTT. This codes for CASSEANTRNTIYF. Based on the CDR3 plus reference TRBV2 and TRBJ1-3, the full variable domain is EPEVTQTPSHQVTQMGQEVILRCVPISNHLYFYWYRQILGQKVEFLVSFYNNEISEKSEIFDDQFSVERPDGSNFTLKIRSTKLEDSAMYFCASSEANTRNTIYFGEGSWLTVV.

This clonotype was counted between two and nine times. V usage is TRBV7-6 and J usage is TRBJ1-4, with D perhaps TRBD1 (6 bases). This CDR3 has 15 amino acids. The V and J ends lost 4 bases and 6 bases respectively, with 15 bases between them. CDR1 and CDR2 from the germline V gene are SGHVS and FNYEAQ. The CDR3 spells CASSWSGDGDEKLFF. For the CDR3, the DNA is TGTGCCAGCAGCTGGTCAGGGGATGGGGATGAAAAACTGTTTTTT.

V and J are TRBV7-3 and TRBJ2-5, with D unclear. V was clipped by 1 base and J by 2 bases, with 8 bases between them. The CDR3 totals 14 residues. CDR1 SGHTA and CDR2 FQGTGA come from the germline V gene. For the CDR3, the DNA is TGTGCCAGCAGCTTAAAGAACCTTCAAGAGACCCAGTACTTC. Its translation: CASSLKNLQETQYF.

This clonotype was detected a few times. This sequence joins TRBV6-2 or TRBV6-3 and TRBJ1-1, with TRBD1 identical over 8 bases. The CDR3 runs 14 residues. Trimming took 4 bases from V and 9 from J; bases not matched to a gene: 10. CDR1 is MNHEY, CDR2 SVGEGT, per germline. CDR3 sequence: CASSFSGTGRQAFF. DNA of the CDR3: TGTGCCAGCAGTTTCTCCGGGACAGGACGGCAAGCTTTCTTT.

Comments on this clonotype: A much larger clonotype is one base distant, so this may be a read error. This sequence joins TRBV12-3 or TRBV12-4 and TRBJ2-3; no clear D gene. The CDR3 extends over 12 amino acids. With 7 bases removed from V and 0 bases from J, the gap between germline ends came to 5 bases. The CDR3, as DNA: TGTGCCAGCAAGGATAGCACAGATACGCAGTATTTT. This sequence encodes CASKDSTDTQYF.

This clonotype was observed many times. The chain links TRBV19 to TRBJ1-2, with a tentative D call TRBD1 (6 bases). The CDR3 length is 16 residues. CDR1 is LNHDA and CDR2 is SQIVND in the germline V gene (reference sequence). V dropped 5 bases and J dropped 4 bases, with 20 bases sitting between them. CDR3 protein: CASSPGSDDRPYGYTF. In DNA form, the CDR3 reads TGTGCCAGTAGTCCCGGCAGCGACGACAGGCCCTATGGCTACACCTTC. The variable domain in full, with the rest retrieved from reference TRBV19 and TRBJ1-2, is DGGITQSPKYLFRKEGQNVTLSCEQNLNHDAMYWYRQDPGQGLRLIYYSQIVNDFQKGDIAEGYSVSREKKESFPLTVTSAQKNPTAFYLCASSPGSDDRPYGYTFGSGTRLTVV.

The chain's CDR3 is CASSEQGGGTQYF. CDR3 DNA sequence: TGTGCCAGCAGCGAACAGGGCGGGGGGACCCAGTACTTC. V gene TRBV7-3 combines with J gene TRBJ2-5; D might be TRBD2 (7 bases). This CDR3 is built from 13 residues. With 5 bases removed from V and 7 bases from J, the gap between germline ends came to 14 bases. Germline lookup yields CDR1 SGHTA and CDR2 FQGTGA.

There are many counts of this clonotype. This chain connects TRBV6-2 or TRBV6-3 to TRBJ2-2; 9 bases fit TRBD1. This CDR3 is built from 15 residues. CDR1 and CDR2 from the germline V gene are MNHEY and SVGEGT. Losses at the gene ends were 5 bases for V and 6 bases for J; bases not matched to a gene: 7. DNA for the CDR3: TGTGCCAGCAGTCCTATGGGACAGGGCGCCGGGGAGCTGTTTTTT. It is translated as CASSPMGQGAGELFF.

This clonotype was picked up a small number of times. The chain links TRBV27 to TRBJ2-1; D possibly matches TRBD1 or TRBD2 (9 bases each). Germline V CDR1 and CDR2: MNHEY, SMNVEV (reference sequence). V was clipped by 6 bases and J by 16 bases, with 28 bases between them. The CDR3 totals 15 residues. In nucleotides, the CDR3 is TGTGCCAGCAGCCAGGCGGGGGGGACAGGGTCGTTTAGATTCTTC. This encodes CASSQAGGTGSFRFF.

This clonotype was detected many times. The V call is TRBV12-3 or TRBV12-4, the J call TRBJ2-2; maybe TRBD2 (5 bases). The V and J ends lost 0 bases and 3 bases respectively, with 5 bases between them. The CDR3 is 14 amino acids. The DNA of the CDR3 is TGTGCCAGCAGTTTAGCGCGGGACACCGGGGAGCTGTTTTTT. It encodes CASSLARDTGELFF.

The chain has TRBV11-2 and TRBJ2-5; D perhaps matches TRBD1 (5 bases). This CDR3 region has 14 residues. Germline V gives CDR1 SGHAT, CDR2 FQNNGV. Deletions cut 0 bases from V and 5 bases from J, with 10 bases between. CDR3 sequence: CASSLERTSETQYF. In DNA, the CDR3 is TGTGCCAGCAGCTTAGAACGGACATCGGAGACCCAGTACTTC.

This chain links TRBV6-6 with TRBJ2-1; either TRBD1 or TRBD2 may supply D (5 bases each). CDR1 MNHNY and CDR2 SVGAGI come from the germline V gene (reference sequence). The ends were cut back, 2 bases at V and 9 bases at J, with 11 bases in the middle. The CDR3 covers 13 residues. This CDR3 reads CASSYPRDGEQFF. The CDR3 region has the DNA TGTGCCAGCAGTTACCCCAGGGACGGTGAGCAGTTCTTC.

The chain joins TRBV11-3 to TRBJ2-1; D gene uncertain. This CDR3 spans 15 amino acids. The germline gives CDR1 SGHNT, CDR2 YENEEA. V was shortened by 0 bases and J by 5 bases, with 11 bases between the two germline ends. The CDR3 sequence is CASSLDRALNNEQFF. In nucleotides, the CDR3 is TGTGCCAGCAGCTTAGATCGGGCCTTAAACAATGAGCAGTTCTTC.

The sample holds a few counts of this clonotype. This chain connects TRBV28 to TRBJ2-3; 16 bases are shared with TRBD2. The CDR3 covers 18 residues. The trim removed 6 bases at V and 4 bases at J, leaving 10 bases unmatched. Germline V lookup: CDR1 MDHEN, CDR2 SYDVKM. In nucleotides, the CDR3 is TGTGCCAGCAGAGCCCAGCCGGGACTAGCGGGAGGGGCAGATACGCAGTATTTT. This gives the protein CASRAQPGLAGGADTQYF.

This clonotype was picked up many times. CDR3 sequence: CASSLNSGYQETQYF. The DNA of the CDR3 is TGTGCCAGCAGCTTAAACTCCGGGTACCAAGAGACCCAGTACTTC. The chain carries TRBV7-2 and TRBJ2-5, with unresolved D. CDR1 and CDR2 from the germline V gene are SGHTA and FQGNSA. Trimming pared 2 bases from V and 0 bases from J, leaving 10 bases between. The CDR3 has 15 residues.

At least ten counts were recorded for this clonotype. V usage is TRBV7-8 and J usage is TRBJ1-5, with 10 bases lining up with TRBD1. Germline V gene data show CDR1 as SGHVS and CDR2 as FQNEAQ. With 5 bases clipped from V and 2 bases from J, the junction kept 12 bases outside the gene matches. The CDR3 spans 18 residues. DNA for the CDR3: TGTGCCAGCAGCCCCTCGAGACAGGGGGCGCGGGGCAATCAGCCCCAGCATTTT. Translated: CASSPSRQGARGNQPQHF. The whole variable domain, filled in from reference TRBV7-8 and TRBJ1-5, reads GAGVSQSPRYKVAKRGQDVALRCDPISGHVSLFWYQQALGQGPEFLTYFQNEAQLDKSGLPSDRFFAERPEGSVSTLKIQRTQQEDSAVYLCASSPSRQGARGNQPQHFGDGTRLSIL.

The genes are TRBV10-3 and TRBJ1-1; D is undetermined. This CDR3 spans 13 amino acids. Germline V gene sequence: CDR1 ENHRY, CDR2 SYGVKD. V shed 0 bases and J shed 6 bases, with 8 bases lying between them. The CDR3 DNA reads TGTGCCATCAGTGAGTCGAACGGGTCTGAAGCTTTCTTT. It yields the protein CAISESNGSEAFF.